This passage covers 14 T cell receptor beta chains from one sample sequenced in a study of beta chain features in type 1 diabetes. The sequenced template was cDNA made from the entire isolated RNA. The repertoire was sequenced with immunoSEQ multiplex PCR; TCRdb's copy has only in-frame clones and lacks some. This table has roughly 240,000 clones, around 24% appearing once. Study observations and caveats: Shorter TCRB CDR3s, moderately but significantly so, were found in Type 1 diabetes patients in all four CD4+ subsets.

Antigens for these TCRs are unknown. The specimen was naive CD4+ T cells from blood. Source of these receptors: a woman aged 30 to 39 with type 1 diabetes.

There are a few counts of this clone. The chain joins TRBV9 to TRBJ2-7; 7 bases line up with TRBD2. The CDR3 covers 16 residues. The trim removed 0 bases at V and 4 bases at J, leaving 10 bases unmatched. The germline CDR1 and CDR2 sequences are SGDLS and YYNGEE. The CDR3 DNA sequence: TGTGCCAGCAGCGTAGACCCTCGCGGGAGCACTTACGAGCAGTACTTC. This gives the protein CASSVDPRGSTYEQYF.

The chain has TRBV6-6 and TRBJ2-7; 9 bases line up with TRBD2. The CDR3 spans 15 residues. Losses at the gene ends were 3 bases for V and 2 bases for J; bases not matched to a gene: 5. Germline assignment: CDR1 MNHNY and CDR2 SVGAGI (reference sequence). The CDR3, as DNA: TGTGCCAGCAGTTATAGGACTAGCGAAGCCTACGAGCAGTACTTC. It is translated as CASSYRTSEAYEQYF.

As DNA, the CDR3 is TGTGCCTGGAGTGTACTTGTTGGGACTCAAGCTTTCTTT. Protein sequence: CAWSVLVGTQAFF. The rearrangement uses TRBV30 and TRBJ1-1; the D gene is possibly TRBD1 (5 bases). The V and J ends lost 0 bases and 9 bases respectively, with 14 bases between them. The CDR3 is made up of 13 amino acids. Looked up from germline, CDR1 is GTSNPN and CDR2 is SVGIG (reference sequence). Looking up the rest from reference TRBV30 and TRBJ1-1 gives the full variable domain: SQTIHQWPATLVQPVGSPLSLECTVEGTSNPNLYWYRQAAGRGLQLLFYSVGIGQISSEVPQNLSASRPQDRQFILSSKKLLLSDSGFYLCAWSVLVGTQAFFGQGTRLTVV.

In its sample, this clone was seen once. This rearrangement joins TRBV25-1 to TRBJ1-2; D call uncertain. The V and J ends lost 4 bases and 0 bases respectively, with 9 bases between them. Per germline, CDR1 MGHDK and CDR2 SYGVNS. CDR3 size: 14 residues. In DNA form, the CDR3 reads TGTGCCAGCAGTGTACTGGGAGCTAACTATGGCTACACCTTC. It encodes CASSVLGANYGYTF.

The V call is TRBV6-5, the J call TRBJ1-5; 11 bases fit TRBD1. The CDR3 is 14 residues long. After removal of 6 bases from V and 7 bases from J, the junction contained 5 bases not matched to a gene. Looked up from germline, CDR1 is MNHEY and CDR2 is SVGAGI. The chain's CDR3 is CASSRTGGGQPQHF. The DNA of the CDR3 is TGTGCCAGCAGCAGGACAGGGGGCGGACAGCCCCAGCATTTT.

J is TRBJ2-1 and V is TRBV30, with TRBD2 identical over 11 bases. Unmatched junction bases numbered 8, after V lost 0 bases and J lost 10 bases. The CDR3 has 15 amino acids. Germline V CDR1 and CDR2: GTSNPN, SVGIG (reference sequence). Here the CDR3 DNA reads TGTGCCTGGAGTGTTCTTAGCGGGAGGGCCGGCGAGCAGTTCTTC. It codes for CAWSVLSGRAGEQFF. Combining the CDR3 with reference TRBV30 and TRBJ2-1 gives the whole variable domain SQTIHQWPATLVQPVGSPLSLECTVEGTSNPNLYWYRQAAGRGLQLLFYSVGIGQISSEVPQNLSASRPQDRQFILSSKKLLLSDSGFYLCAWSVLSGRAGEQFFGPGTRLTVL.

This chain joins TRBV7-9 and TRBJ1-1; TRBD1 matches 8 bases. The CDR3 length is 14 residues. CDR1 and CDR2 (germline): SEHNR, FQNEAQ (reference sequence). V shed 5 bases and J 5 bases; nucleotides not matched to a gene: 7. The CDR3 reads CASSATGEGTEAFF. The CDR3, as DNA: TGTGCCAGCAGCGCGACAGGGGAAGGGACTGAAGCTTTCTTT.

This clone was observed a few times. The V and J genes are TRBV5-1 and TRBJ2-1, with D perhaps TRBD1 (6 bases). The CDR3 covers 15 residues. CDR1 is SGHRS, CDR2 YFSETQ, per germline. V was clipped by 3 bases and J by 0 bases, with 10 bases between them. CDR3 sequence (DNA): TGCGCCAGCAGCTCGGGACACCGCTCCTACAATGAGCAGTTCTTC. Translation: CASSSGHRSYNEQFF.

The CDR3 nucleotides are TGTGCCAGTAGTATCGGTCCAGGGATGGACACTGAAGCTTTCTTT. Residues: CASSIGPGMDTEAFF. The chain carries TRBV19 and TRBJ1-1, with a tentative D call TRBD1 (5 bases). This CDR3 has 15 residues. Trimming removed 3 bases at V and 3 bases at J, with 14 bases between. Germline V gene sequence: CDR1 LNHDA, CDR2 SQIVND (reference sequence). Supplemented by reference TRBV19 and TRBJ1-1, the full variable domain reads DGGITQSPKYLFRKEGQNVTLSCEQNLNHDAMYWYRQDPGQGLRLIYYSQIVNDFQKGDIAEGYSVSREKKESFPLTVTSAQKNPTAFYLCASSIGPGMDTEAFFGQGTRLTVV.

This clone was seen a handful of times. Because the CDR3 is missing its conserved closing phenylalanine or tryptophan, this is likely a read error. The DNA is omitted, as the CDR3 cannot be located on it reliably, and the CDR3 follows TCRdb's listing. This chain links TRBV25-1 with TRBJ2-7; the tabulated D call, TRBD2, remains unverified against the DNA. The V gene's germline CDR1 is MGHDK and CDR2 SYGVNS. The CDR3 region is 10 residues in length, termini included. This CDR3 reads CANGASDKVY.

The chain uses TRBV7-9 and TRBJ2-5; D is perhaps TRBD2 (6 bases). Trimming shortened V by 0 bases and J by 4 bases, and 12 bases separated the two germline ends. The CDR3 is 15 residues long. Germline V gene data show CDR1 as SEHNR and CDR2 as FQNEAQ (reference sequence). CDR3 sequence: CASSLAGQAGETQYF. The DNA of the CDR3 is TGTGCCAGCAGCTTAGCGGGTCAAGCGGGAGAGACCCAGTACTTC. The full variable domain, its missing parts supplied by reference TRBV7-9 and TRBJ2-5, is DTGVSQNPRHKITKRGQNVTFRCDPISEHNRLYWYRQTLGQGPEFLTYFQNEAQLEKSRLLSDRFSAERPKGSFSTLEIQRTEQGDSAMYLCASSLAGQAGETQYFGPGTRLLVL.

The J gene is TRBJ2-7, the V gene TRBV11-1, with D possibly being TRBD1 (6 bases). V lost 5 bases and J 0 bases, leaving 14 bases between the germline ends. This CDR3 is 15 amino acids long. Germline lookup yields CDR1 SGHAT and CDR2 FQDESV (reference sequence). This CDR3 is CASSTQGRISYEQYF. The CDR3 DNA is TGTGCCAGCAGCACTCAGGGGAGAATCTCCTACGAGCAGTACTTC.

The chain links TRBV30 to TRBJ2-3; TRBD2 agrees at 9 bases. Trimming cost V 3 bases and J 3 bases; bases outside gene matches: 13. CDR3 length: 17 residues. Germline-derived CDR1 and CDR2 are GTSNPN and SVGIG (reference sequence). CDR3 sequence: CAWRTLAGHRRTDTQYF. The CDR3 DNA is TGTGCCTGGAGGACACTAGCGGGCCATCGAAGGACAGATACGCAGTATTTT.

This clone was seen a handful of times. V gene TRBV30 combines with J gene TRBJ2-5; D call uncertain. Trimming left V 0 bases short and J 7 bases short, with 9 bases between. The CDR3 extends over 12 amino acids. Germline V gene data show CDR1 as GTSNPN and CDR2 as SVGIG (reference sequence). The CDR3 is CAWSVRGGTQYF. DNA for the CDR3: TGTGCCTGGAGTGTACGCGGTGGGACCCAGTACTTC.